Listed here are 13 T cell receptor beta chains from one sample, sequenced in a study of blood T cell repertoires in COVID-19. Generated by immunoSEQ multiplex PCR, the TCRdb table keeps only in-frame clones and is missing some. The table has a few hundred thousand clones, roughly 83% seen once. The sequenced sample consisted of peripheral blood. These receptors were collected from a woman between 45 and 60 years old with acute or convalescent COVID-19.

The chain carries TRBV7-2 and TRBJ2-7; TRBD2 matches 8 bases. V lost 6 bases to trimming and J lost 5 bases; unmatched junction nucleotides: 9. The V gene's germline CDR1 is SGHTA and CDR2 FQGNSA. The CDR3 has 14 residues. Here the CDR3 reads CASSTGGPLDEQYF. CDR3 nucleotide sequence: TGTGCCAGCAGTACGGGAGGGCCTCTAGACGAGCAGTACTTC.

V usage is TRBV28 and J usage is TRBJ2-6, with D maybe TRBD2 (7 bases). CDR3 length: 22 amino acids. V shed 5 bases and J shed 0 bases, with 29 bases lying between them. Germline V gene lookup returns CDR1 MDHEN and CDR2 SYDVKM. The CDR3: CASSLTYGEGVRLYSGANVLTF. The CDR3 DNA sequence: TGTGCCAGCAGTCTTACCTACGGGGAGGGGGTGCGACTTTACTCTGGGGCCAACGTCCTGACTTTC.

This chain connects TRBV6-1 to TRBJ2-3; TRBD2 matches 12 bases. Germline V gene data show CDR1 as MNHNS and CDR2 as SASEGT. V gave up 3 bases and J gave up 7 bases; unmatched junction bases: 11. The CDR3 has 17 residues. This chain's CDR3 is CASSDPRLAGDWNTQYF. Written as DNA, the CDR3 is TGTGCCAGCAGTGACCCCCGACTAGCGGGAGATTGGAATACGCAGTATTTT.

The chain couples TRBV5-1 to TRBJ1-4; 7 positions match TRBD1. The CDR3 contains 16 residues. Trimming took 3 bases from V and 4 from J; bases not matched to a gene: 9. Germline CDR1 is SGHRS and CDR2 is YFSETQ. The CDR3 sequence: CASSSGSAGGNEKLFF. Written as DNA, the CDR3 is TGCGCCAGCAGCTCCGGCTCGGCAGGGGGTAATGAAAAACTGTTTTTT.

About this clone itself: This sample includes further DNA sequences coding for the same CDR3. The rearrangement links TRBV18 to TRBJ2-7; 7 positions match TRBD1. The CDR3 sequence is 15 residues long. V was pared by 2 bases and J by 1 base, with 5 bases of the junction left unmatched. The germline V gene has CDR1 KGHSH and CDR2 LQKENI. CDR3 protein: CASSPSRDRSYEQYF. CDR3 coding DNA: TGTGCCAGCTCACCATCAAGGGACAGATCCTACGAGCAGTACTTC. Full variable domain (outside the CDR3, taken from reference TRBV18 and TRBJ2-7): NAGVMQNPRHLVRRRGQEARLRCSPMKGHSHVYWYRQLPEEGLKFMVYLQKENIIDESGMPKERFSAEFPKEGPSILRIQQVVRGDSAAYFCASSPSRDRSYEQYFGPGTRLTVT.

The rearrangement links TRBV6-5 to TRBJ2-2; 8 nucleotides match TRBD2. The germline gives CDR1 MNHEY, CDR2 SVGAGI. Trimming at V came to 8 bases and at J to 4 bases, leaving 6 bases not matched to a gene. The CDR3 totals 14 residues. The CDR3 region is CASRGGWGTGELFF. CDR3 DNA sequence: TGTGCCAGCCGGGGGGGCTGGGGCACCGGGGAGCTGTTTTTT.

The V and J genes are TRBV3-1 (or the pseudogene TRBV3-2) and TRBJ2-1, with D perhaps matching TRBD1 (6 bases). Trimming shortened V by 3 bases and J by 10 bases, and 16 bases separated the two germline ends. Germline V gives CDR1 LGHDT, CDR2 YNNKEL (reference sequence). This CDR3 contains 14 residues. The CDR3 loop reads CASSHRDNKVEQFF. The CDR3 nucleotides are TGTGCCAGCAGCCACCGGGACAACAAAGTGGAGCAGTTCTTC.

This chain uses TRBV6-2 or TRBV6-3 with TRBJ1-5, with D possibly matching TRBD1 (5 bases). CDR3 size: 12 residues. V lost 5 bases to trimming and J lost 7 bases, with 9 bases between them. CDR1 and CDR2 from the germline V gene are MNHEY and SVGEGT. CDR3 sequence reads: CASSHRQQPQHF. As DNA, the CDR3 is TGTGCCAGCAGTCACCGACAGCAGCCCCAGCATTTT.

The chain carries TRBV6-5 and TRBJ1-2; the D gene is possibly TRBD1 (5 bases). The ends were cut back, 0 bases at V and 3 bases at J, with 14 bases in the middle. CDR3 length equals 16 residues. CDR1 and CDR2 from the germline V gene are MNHEY and SVGAGI. The CDR3 DNA sequence: TGTGCCAGCAGTTACTCGAGTTGGGGCGGGGACTATGGCTACACCTTC. Its protein is CASSYSSWGGDYGYTF.

This clone has more than one count but fewer than ten. The V call is TRBV5-6, the J call TRBJ2-7; TRBD2 is a possible D gene (5 bases). Trimming took 4 bases from V and 2 from J, leaving 16 bases between them. CDR1 and CDR2 from the germline V gene are SGHDT and YYEEEE. The CDR3 is 15 residues long. In DNA, the CDR3 is TGTGCCAGCAGCCGAGCGGTTGGCTTGCCCTACGAGCAGTACTTC. Its protein product is CASSRAVGLPYEQYF. Complete variable domain (other parts from reference TRBV5-6 and TRBJ2-7): DAGVTQSPTHLIKTRGQQVTLRCSPKSGHDTVSWYQQALGQGPQFIFQYYEEEERQRGNFPDRFSGHQFPNYSSELNVNALLLGDSALYLCASSRAVGLPYEQYFGPGTRLTVT.

This clone was seen once. J is TRBJ1-2 and V is TRBV19; tentative D call: TRBD1 (5 bases). Looked up from germline, CDR1 is LNHDA and CDR2 is SQIVND (reference sequence). The V gene lost 7 bases and the J gene lost 0 bases, with 21 bases spanning the gap. The CDR3 runs 17 residues. The CDR3 nucleotides read TGTGCCAGTACCGCCTATGTCGGGACTGTAGCTAACTATGGCTACACCTTC. It specifies CASTAYVGTVANYGYTF. Filled out from reference TRBV19 and TRBJ1-2, the complete variable domain reads DGGITQSPKYLFRKEGQNVTLSCEQNLNHDAMYWYRQDPGQGLRLIYYSQIVNDFQKGDIAEGYSVSREKKESFPLTVTSAQKNPTAFYLCASTAYVGTVANYGYTFGSGTRLTVV.

The chain carries TRBV6-5 and TRBJ1-4; D perhaps matches TRBD1 (5 bases). The germline V and J ends were trimmed by 8 bases and 1 base, with 8 bases remaining between them. CDR1 and CDR2 (germline): MNHEY, SVGAGI. The CDR3 consists of 13 residues. The DNA of the CDR3 is TGTGCCAGCTCCGACAGAACTAATGAAAAACTGTTTTTT. Protein product: CASSDRTNEKLFF.

This chain joins TRBV25-1 and TRBJ1-1; 8 bases line up with TRBD1. The V gene's germline CDR1 is MGHDK and CDR2 SYGVNS. The V and J ends lost 5 bases and 3 bases, in that order; junction bases with no gene match: 2. The CDR3 is made up of 13 amino acids. This chain's CDR3 is CASSSQGDTEAFF. Written as DNA, the CDR3 is TGTGCCAGCAGTTCACAGGGGGACACTGAAGCTTTCTTT.